This TCR beta chain was sequenced during a study of blood T cell repertoires in COVID-19. Across the study: Specimens from acute and convalescent COVID-19 originated in the United States, Italy and Spain. In each case, the material was cDNA or gDNA derived from T cells, B-cell-depleted T cells, or PBMCs.

The length of the CDR3 is 16 residues. Germline CDR1 reads LGHDT; CDR2 reads YNNKEL (reference sequence). V shed 1 base and J shed 5 bases, with 15 bases lying between them. Repertoires were generated with immunoSEQ multiplex PCR, while TCRdb's copy carries only in-frame clones and drops some. The sample carries some 210,000 clones, around nine tenths recorded once. The origin of this receptor is a man between 60 and 70 years old with COVID-19, enrolled during active disease. This chain uses TRBV3-1 (or the pseudogene TRBV3-2) with TRBJ2-4; a weak D match, TRBD1 (5 bases). The material sequenced was peripheral blood. The CDR3 DNA reads as TGTGCCAGCAGCCAAGTTTTCGCCAGGGAACAAAACATTCAGTACTTC. It yields the protein CASSQVFAREQNIQYF.